The clone carrying this T cell receptor (beta chain) counts as medium-sized. No antigen is known for it. Time point defined: sample taken at primary tumor resection. The data were taken from a study of spatial heterogeneity in lung cancer. Broader study findings: Intratumoral expanded alpha and beta TCR counts were found to track tumor mutation counts.

TCRdb recomputed calls from the 5' RACE reads with MiXCR, one row per CDR3 protein. The sample yields about 3,500 distinct CDR3 sequences, over 4% seen once. The specimen comprised lung tumor tissue, sampled at surgery. The source of this sequence is a female donor with early-stage non-small cell lung cancer.

The CDR3, as DNA: TGTGCCAGCAGAACCCGGACAGGGGCTGACTCACCCCTCCACTTT. Residues: CASRTRTGADSPLHF. This chain joins TRBV27 and TRBJ1-6; 9 bases line up with TRBD1. The length of the CDR3 is 15 residues. Looked up from germline, CDR1 is MNHEY and CDR2 is SMNVEV (reference sequence). Trimming cost V 6 bases and J 10 bases; bases outside gene matches: 10.